These 8 T cell receptor beta chains were all obtained from the same sample, sequenced in a study of tumor-infiltrating lymphocytes in primary liver carcinoma. From approximately 500 ng total RNA, TCR beta cDNA was generated with a primer in the constant region. Generation of the TCR beta libraries relied on three nested multiplex PCR rounds using slightly modified ARM-PCR. The study ran its first two PCR rounds for roughly 11 cycles each, using TRBV1-TRBV30 forward primers and a C-beta reverse primer. TCRdb recomputed calls from the multiplex PCR reads with MiXCR, one row per CDR3 protein. In the table there are roughly 25,000 distinct CDR3 sequences, approximately 77% of which are singletons. It was from approximately 22-30 mg of unsorted bulk tissue that RNA and DNA were co-extracted. The sequenced material came from liver tumor tissue from sampling region 5. Subset noted: tumor region T5, tumor centre. Source of these receptors: a woman aged 25-40 years with primary liver carcinoma and hepatitis B virus infection.

Notes on this clonotype: One end of the junction varies from germline; a read error may be responsible. The chain links TRBV6-5 to TRBJ2-7; the D is unclear. The V gene's germline CDR1 is MNHEY and CDR2 SVGAGI. The CDR3 loop spans 15 amino acids. CDR3 nucleotide sequence: TGTGTCAGCTGTTACAAGGAGAGCAACTCCTACGAGCAGTACTTC. Encoded protein: CVSCYKESNSYEQYF.

In the case of this clonotype: Since no conserved phenylalanine or tryptophan closes the CDR3, a read error is the likely cause. The rearrangement joins TRBV6-5 to TRBJ2-1; the D is unclear. The CDR3 runs to 13 residues. Germline V gives CDR1 MNHEY, CDR2 SVGAGI. Trimming cost V 7 bases and J 5 bases, with 12 bases left between them. The CDR3 DNA sequence: TGTGCCAGCACCGCTGCCCGGGACAATGAGCAGTTCCTC. Its protein is CASTAARDNEQFL.

On this clonotype itself: A read error may account for a junction end that differs from germline. The chain employs TRBV11-1 and TRBJ2-2, with 7 bases aligning to TRBD2. Germline V lookup: CDR1 SGHAT, CDR2 FQDESV (reference sequence). The length of the CDR3 is 16 residues. CDR3 loop: CASSRVTAGVSEERFF. CDR3 DNA sequence: TGTGCCAGCAGCAGGGTTACGGCGGGAGTGTCCGAGGAGCGGTTTTTT.

This chain joins TRBV29-1 and TRBJ2-5, with no clear D. Deletions cut 6 bases from V and 4 bases from J, with 15 bases between. Germline V CDR1 and CDR2: SQVTM, ANQGSEA. The CDR3 contains 13 residues. Written as DNA, the CDR3 is TGCAGCGTCGTCAGTTTGACGGGAGAGACCCAGTACTTC. Its protein is CSVVSLTGETQYF.

The V gene is TRBV11-2, the J gene TRBJ2-7; perhaps TRBD2 as D (6 bases). Between the trimmed V and J ends, which lost 5 bases and 5 bases, there was a span of 13 bases. The CDR3 length is 13 residues. CDR1 and CDR2 (germline): SGHAT, FQNNGV. CDR3 sequence: CASSPAGRNEQYF. The DNA for the CDR3 is TGTGCCAGCAGCCCTGCGGGGAGGAACGAGCAGTACTTC.

A word on this clonotype: An end of the junction does not agree with germline; a read error may underlie this. The chain has TRBV29-1 and TRBJ2-5; 7 nucleotides align to TRBD1. The CDR3 has 13 amino acids. CDR1 is SQVTM, CDR2 ANQGSEA, per germline. The CDR3 reads CNMTGTAQGTQYF. In nucleotides, the CDR3 is TGCAACATGACCGGGACAGCCCAAGGGACCCAGTACTTC.

In the case of this clonotype: The junction departs from the called germline gene at one end, perhaps through a read error. The rearrangement links TRBV12-3 or TRBV12-4 to TRBJ2-4, with D perhaps TRBD2 (5 bases). The CDR3 has 16 amino acids. This CDR3 is CASSDGVEGIKNIHYF. In DNA, the CDR3 is TGTGCCAGCAGTGACGGGGTTGAAGGTATTAAAAACATTCATTACTTC.

A note on this clonotype: At one of its ends the junction is not consistent with the germline gene, which may arise from a read error. The rearrangement links TRBV30 to TRBJ2-5; D remains ambiguous. In germline, CDR1 is GTSNPN, CDR2 SVGIG (reference sequence). This CDR3 comprises 11 residues. The DNA for the CDR3 is TGTGCCAGGAGTGTTGTGGAGACCCACTACTTC. This codes for CARSVVETHYF.